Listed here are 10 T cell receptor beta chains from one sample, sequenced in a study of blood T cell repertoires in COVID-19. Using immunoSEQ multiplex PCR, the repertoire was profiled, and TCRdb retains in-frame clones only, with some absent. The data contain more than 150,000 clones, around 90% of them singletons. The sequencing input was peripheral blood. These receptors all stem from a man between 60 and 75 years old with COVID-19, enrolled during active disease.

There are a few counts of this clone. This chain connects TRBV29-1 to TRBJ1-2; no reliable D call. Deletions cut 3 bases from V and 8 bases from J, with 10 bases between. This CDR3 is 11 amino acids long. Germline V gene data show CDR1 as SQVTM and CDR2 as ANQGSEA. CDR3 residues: CSVDRIEGYTF. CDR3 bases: TGCAGCGTTGACAGGATAGAAGGCTACACCTTC. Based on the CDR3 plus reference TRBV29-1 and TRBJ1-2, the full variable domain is SAVISQKPSRDICQRGTSLTIQCQVDSQVTMMFWYRQQPGQSLTLIATANQGSEATYESGFVIDKFPISRPNLTFSTLTVSNMSPEDSSIYLCSVDRIEGYTFGSGTRLTVV.

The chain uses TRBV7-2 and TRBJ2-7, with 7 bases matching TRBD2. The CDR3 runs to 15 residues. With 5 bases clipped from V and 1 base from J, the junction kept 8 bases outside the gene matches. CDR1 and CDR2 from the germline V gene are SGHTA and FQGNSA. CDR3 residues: CASSPGGKRSYEQYF. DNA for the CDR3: TGTGCCAGCAGCCCGGGAGGAAAACGTTCCTACGAGCAGTACTTC.

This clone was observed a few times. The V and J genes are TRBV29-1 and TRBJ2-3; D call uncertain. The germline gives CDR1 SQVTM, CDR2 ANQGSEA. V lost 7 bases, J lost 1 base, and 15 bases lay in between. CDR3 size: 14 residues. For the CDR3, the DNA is TGCAGCGGTAAAGACACCGGTGGCACAGATACGCAGTATTTT. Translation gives CSGKDTGGTDTQYF.

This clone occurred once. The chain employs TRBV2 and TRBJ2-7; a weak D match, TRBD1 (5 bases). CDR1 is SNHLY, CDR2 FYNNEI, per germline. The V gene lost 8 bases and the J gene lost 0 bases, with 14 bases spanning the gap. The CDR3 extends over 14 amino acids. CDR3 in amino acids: CASATDSSSYEQYF. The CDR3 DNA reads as TGTGCCAGCGCTACCGACAGTAGCTCCTACGAGCAGTACTTC.

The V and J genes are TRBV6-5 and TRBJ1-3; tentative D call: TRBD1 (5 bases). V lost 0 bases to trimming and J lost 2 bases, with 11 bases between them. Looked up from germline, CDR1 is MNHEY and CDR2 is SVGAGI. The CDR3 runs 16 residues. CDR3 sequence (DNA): TGTGCCAGCAGTTACTCCCCACAGGCGACTGGAAACACCATATATTTT. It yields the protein CASSYSPQATGNTIYF.

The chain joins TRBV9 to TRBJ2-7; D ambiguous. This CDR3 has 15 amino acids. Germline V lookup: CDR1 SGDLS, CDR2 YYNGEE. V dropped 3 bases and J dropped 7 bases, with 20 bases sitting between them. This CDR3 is CASSAAYERGWEQYF. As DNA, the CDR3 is TGTGCCAGCAGCGCCGCCTATGAAAGAGGATGGGAGCAGTACTTC.

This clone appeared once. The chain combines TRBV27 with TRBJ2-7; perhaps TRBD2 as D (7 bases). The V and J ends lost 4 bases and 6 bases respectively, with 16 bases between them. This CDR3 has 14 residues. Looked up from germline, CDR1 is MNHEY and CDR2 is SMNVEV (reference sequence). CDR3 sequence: CASSSGIGGAEQYF. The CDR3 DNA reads TGTGCCAGCAGTTCTGGGATTGGGGGGGCCGAGCAGTACTTC.

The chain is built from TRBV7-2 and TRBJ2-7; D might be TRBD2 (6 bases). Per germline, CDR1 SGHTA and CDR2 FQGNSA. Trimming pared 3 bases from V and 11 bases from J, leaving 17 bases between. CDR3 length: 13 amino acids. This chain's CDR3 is CASSFNHGGLKYF. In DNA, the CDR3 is TGTGCCAGCAGCTTTAATCACGGGGGACTTAAGTACTTC.

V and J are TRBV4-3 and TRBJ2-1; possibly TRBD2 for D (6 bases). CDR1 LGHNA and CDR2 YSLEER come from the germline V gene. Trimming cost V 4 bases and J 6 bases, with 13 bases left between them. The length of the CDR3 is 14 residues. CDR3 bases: TGCGCCAGCAGCCTGACGGGACTTATCAATGAGCAGTTCTTC. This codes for CASSLTGLINEQFF.

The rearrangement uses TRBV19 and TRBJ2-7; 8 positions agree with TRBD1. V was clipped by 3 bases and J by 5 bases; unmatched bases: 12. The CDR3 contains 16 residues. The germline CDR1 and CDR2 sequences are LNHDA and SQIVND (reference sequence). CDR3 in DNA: TGTGCCAGTAGTATTAAGCAGACAGGGGTTCCGAACGAGCAGTACTTC. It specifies CASSIKQTGVPNEQYF.